Below, 7 T cell receptor beta chains from the same sample are listed, as sequenced in a study of T cells after yellow fever vaccination. TCRdb reprocessed the 5' RACE reads via MiXCR and lists one record per CDR3 protein. Counted here are hundreds of thousands of distinct CDR3 sequences, less than 20% occurring once; the ten biggest clones make up approximately 15%. The sample was PBMCs, taken around 5 days after the first yellow fever vaccination. The origin of the receptors is a man younger than 35 who received the YFV17D yellow fever vaccine.

The chain couples TRBV30 to TRBJ1-1; tentatively, D is TRBD1 (6 bases). The CDR3 is made up of 14 amino acids. V lost 4 bases to trimming and J lost 4 bases, with 16 bases between them. Germline V gene lookup returns CDR1 GTSNPN and CDR2 SVGIG (reference sequence). The CDR3 sequence: CAWTRDRGGTEAFF. The CDR3 DNA follows: TGTGCCTGGACCCGGGACCGAGGGGGCACTGAAGCTTTCTTT.

The chain links TRBV2 to TRBJ2-7; the D gene is possibly TRBD2 (6 bases). Germline loops: CDR1 SNHLY, CDR2 FYNNEI. This CDR3 spans 12 amino acids. V gave up 3 bases and J gave up 6 bases, with 9 bases separating them. Here the CDR3 reads CASSEAGSEQYF. In DNA form, the CDR3 reads TGTGCCAGCAGTGAGGCGGGGAGCGAGCAGTACTTC.

CDR3 sequence reads: CAARDNGELFF. As DNA, the CDR3 is TGTGCCGCACGGGATAACGGGGAGCTGTTTTTT. The chain is built from TRBV6-2 or TRBV6-3 and TRBJ2-2; maybe TRBD2 (5 bases). The CDR3 is 11 residues long. The V end lost 11 bases, the J end lost 7 bases, and 11 bases lay between the germline ends. CDR1 MNHEY and CDR2 SVGEGT come from the germline V gene.

This clonotype occurred a few times. CDR3 in amino acids: CSARPANQPQHF. CDR3 bases: TGCAGTGCTCGCCCCGCGAATCAGCCCCAGCATTTT. The chain joins TRBV20-1 to TRBJ1-5, with unresolved D. V dropped 5 bases and J dropped 4 bases, with 9 bases sitting between them. Germline V gene sequence: CDR1 DFQATT, CDR2 SNEGSKA (reference sequence). The CDR3 spans 12 residues.

This clonotype was observed at least ten times. The rearrangement joins TRBV15 to TRBJ2-7, with 8 bases lining up with TRBD1. Germline CDR1 and CDR2: LNHNV and YYDKDF (reference sequence). The V gene end was trimmed by 5 bases and the J gene end by 0 bases; junction bases not matched to a gene: 6. The length of the CDR3 is 15 residues. CDR3: CATSGQGLSSYEQYF. The CDR3 bases are TGTGCCACCAGCGGACAGGGACTTAGCTCCTACGAGCAGTACTTC.

This chain uses TRBV20-1 with TRBJ2-2; TRBD2 agrees at 7 bases. CDR1 DFQATT and CDR2 SNEGSKA come from the germline V gene (reference sequence). J lost 6 bases, V lost 7 bases, and 5 bases had no gene match. The CDR3 is 12 amino acids. CDR3 protein: CSGRGLSGELFF. The CDR3 DNA follows: TGCAGTGGGAGGGGACTATCCGGGGAGCTGTTTTTT.

The chain combines TRBV5-5 with TRBJ1-4; D possibly corresponds to TRBD1 (6 bases). This CDR3 is built from 14 residues. Trimming took off 6 bases at V and 1 base at J, with 10 bases between the two ends. Germline-derived CDR1 and CDR2 are SGHKS and YYEKEE (reference sequence). This CDR3 reads CASKLQGTNEKLFF. CDR3 DNA: TGTGCCAGCAAACTACAGGGAACTAATGAAAAACTGTTTTTT.